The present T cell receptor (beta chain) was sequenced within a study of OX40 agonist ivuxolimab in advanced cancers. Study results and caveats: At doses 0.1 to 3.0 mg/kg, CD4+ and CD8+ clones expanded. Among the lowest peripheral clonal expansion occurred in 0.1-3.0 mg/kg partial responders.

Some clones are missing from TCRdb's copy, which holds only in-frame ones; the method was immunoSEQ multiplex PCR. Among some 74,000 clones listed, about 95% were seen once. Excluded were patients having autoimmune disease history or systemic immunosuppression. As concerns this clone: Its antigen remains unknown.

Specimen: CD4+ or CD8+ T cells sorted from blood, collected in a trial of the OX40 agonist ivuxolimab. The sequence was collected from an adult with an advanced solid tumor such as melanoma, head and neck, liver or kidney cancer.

As DNA, the CDR3 is TGTGCCAGCAGTTTTCGGCTCTTCAGTACGGAGCTGTTTTTT. It translates to CASSFRLFSTELFF. The chain uses TRBV27 and TRBJ2-2; the D is unclear. The V and J ends lost 3 bases and 10 bases respectively, with 15 bases between them. The germline CDR1 and CDR2 sequences are MNHEY and SMNVEV (reference sequence). The CDR3 contains 14 residues.